A single sample is the source of the 30 T cell receptor beta chains below, sequenced in a study of blood T cell repertoires in COVID-19. Sequencing used immunoSEQ multiplex PCR; TCRdb keeps in-frame clones, though not all of them. The sample contains about 470,000 clones, around 87% of which appear only once. Sequencing used PBMCs or T cells enriched from blood (not recorded which). These receptors were obtained from a woman aged 18-29 years who had recovered from COVID-19.

The rearrangement links TRBV12-1 to TRBJ1-2; TRBD1 is the table's D call and was not checked against the DNA. TRBV12-1 is shown as a pseudogene. This CDR3 is built from 14 residues. CDR3 coding DNA: TGTGCCAGCAGCTTTCCGGGGGACAGCTATGGCTACACCTTC. Amino acid sequence: CASSFPGDSYGYTF.

The chain couples TRBV19 to TRBJ2-5, with a tentative D call TRBD1 (6 bases). Germline CDR1 and CDR2: LNHDA and SQIVND (reference sequence). Trimming left V 5 bases short and J 0 bases short, with 7 bases between. The CDR3 contains 13 residues. Written as DNA, the CDR3 is TGTGCCAGTAGTCAGGGGAACCAAGAGACCCAGTACTTC. Its translation is CASSQGNQETQYF.

The rearrangement joins TRBV5-5 to TRBJ1-6; D call uncertain. Germline lookup yields CDR1 SGHKS and CDR2 YYEKEE (reference sequence). The germline V and J ends were trimmed by 0 bases and 10 bases, with 8 bases remaining between them. This CDR3 is built from 13 residues. The CDR3 DNA sequence: TGTGCCAGCAGCTTGGTTCATCAGTCACCCCTCCACTTT. This sequence encodes CASSLVHQSPLHF.

V is TRBV6-1 and J is TRBJ1-1; no firm D call. CDR1 and CDR2 from the germline V gene are MNHNS and SASEGT. V was shortened by 3 bases and J by 7 bases, with 12 bases between the two germline ends. CDR3 length: 13 residues. The CDR3 sequence is CASSDRREIEAFF. CDR3 DNA sequence: TGTGCCAGCAGTGACAGGCGGGAAATTGAAGCTTTCTTT.

This sequence joins TRBV7-8 and TRBJ1-5; a possible D gene is TRBD1 (6 bases). From germline, CDR1 is SGHVS and CDR2 FQNEAQ. The V end was cut by 6 bases, the J end by 7 bases, with 13 bases between. This CDR3 is built from 13 residues. CDR3: CASSLQGDQPQHF. The CDR3 coding sequence is TGTGCCAGCAGTCTACAGGGAGACCAGCCCCAGCATTTT.

The chain employs TRBV9 and TRBJ2-7; maybe TRBD1 (6 bases). From germline, CDR1 is SGDLS and CDR2 YYNGEE. This CDR3 spans 15 amino acids. Trimming left V 0 bases short and J 3 bases short, with 13 bases between. The chain's CDR3 is CASSVDTGRGYEQYF. CDR3 sequence (DNA): TGTGCCAGCAGCGTAGACACAGGGAGAGGCTACGAGCAGTACTTC. Complete variable domain (other parts from reference TRBV9 and TRBJ2-7): DSGVTQTPKHLITATGQRVTLRCSPRSGDLSVYWYQQSLDQGLQFLIQYYNGEERAKGNILERFSAQQFPDLHSELNLSSLELGDSALYFCASSVDTGRGYEQYFGPGTRLTVT.

This clone has just a few counts. The chain employs TRBV7-9 and TRBJ1-2; D is unresolved. V lost 2 bases and J lost 9, with 13 bases in between. This CDR3 is built from 13 residues. Germline V gene lookup returns CDR1 SEHNR and CDR2 FQNEAQ (reference sequence). CDR3 sequence (DNA): TGTGCCAGCAGCTTAACAACCCTCCCGAGCTACACCTTC. The encoded protein is CASSLTTLPSYTF.

The CDR3 sequence: CASSRDSGNTIYF. In nucleotides, the CDR3 is TGTGCCAGCAGTCGGGACTCTGGAAACACCATATATTTT. The chain employs TRBV6-5 and TRBJ1-3; D call uncertain. The germline CDR1 and CDR2 sequences are MNHEY and SVGAGI. The CDR3 covers 13 residues. Trimming left V 5 bases short and J 0 bases short, with 5 bases between.

The rearrangement joins TRBV2 to TRBJ1-2; D call uncertain. There are 14 residues in the CDR3. Trimming removed 3 bases at V and 8 bases at J, with 16 bases between. Germline CDR1 reads SNHLY; CDR2 reads FYNNEI. Here the CDR3 reads CASSDTTPGDGYTF. CDR3 coding DNA: TGTGCCAGCAGTGATACGACCCCCGGAGACGGCTACACCTTC.

This clone has just one count. The rearrangement uses TRBV4-2 and TRBJ1-3; no definite D call. Per the germline V gene, CDR1 is LGHNA and CDR2 is YNFKEQ. This CDR3 has 16 amino acids. V was clipped by 0 bases and J by 8 bases, with 17 bases between them. The CDR3 DNA reads as TGTGCCAGCAGCCAAGATTTCGGGAGTCCGGGATACACCATATATTTT. Protein sequence: CASSQDFGSPGYTIYF.

The chain has TRBV7-9 and TRBJ2-5; D is possibly TRBD2 (6 bases). CDR1 is SEHNR and CDR2 is FQNEAQ in the germline V gene (reference sequence). Trimming pared 5 bases from V and 2 bases from J, leaving 15 bases between. The CDR3 covers 15 residues. Here the CDR3 reads CASSPGTLDQETQYF. CDR3 sequence (DNA): TGTGCCAGCAGCCCCGGGACTCTTGATCAAGAGACCCAGTACTTC.

This clone came up once. J is TRBJ1-1 and V is TRBV7-2; D not certain. The germline V gene encodes CDR1 SGHTA and CDR2 FQGNSA. V was pared by 4 bases and J by 8 bases, with 14 bases between. The CDR3 is 13 amino acids. CDR3 region: CASSYTGFIEAFF. The DNA of the CDR3 is TGTGCCAGCAGCTATACCGGGTTCATAGAAGCTTTCTTT. Drawing the rest from reference TRBV7-2 and TRBJ1-1, the complete variable domain is GAGVSQSPSNKVTEKGKDVELRCDPISGHTALYWYRQSLGQGLEFLIYFQGNSAPDKSGLPSDRFSAERTGGSVSTLTIQRTQQEDSAVYLCASSYTGFIEAFFGQGTRLTVV.

J is TRBJ2-2 and V is TRBV6-4; possibly TRBD2 for D (5 bases). Trimming removed 3 bases from V and 4 bases from J, with 12 bases in between. The CDR3 consists of 15 residues. Germline V gene data show CDR1 as MRHNA and CDR2 as SNTAGT. The CDR3 DNA follows: TGTGCCAGCAGTGAAGGTCGGGGTTTCACCGGGGAGCTGTTTTTT. It yields the protein CASSEGRGFTGELFF.

The V call is TRBV5-1, the J call TRBJ1-2, with 9 bases fitting TRBD1. CDR3 length: 15 residues. Unmatched junction bases numbered 6, after V lost 0 bases and J lost 6 bases. Germline CDR1 reads SGHRS; CDR2 reads YFSETQ. The CDR3 region is CASSLAGGTGNGYTF. The CDR3 DNA is TGCGCCAGCAGCTTGGCCGGGGGGACAGGGAATGGCTACACCTTC.

J is TRBJ2-5 and V is TRBV5-1; no definite D call. The CDR3 totals 14 residues. Germline values: CDR1 SGHRS, CDR2 YFSETQ. The V end lost 5 bases, the J end lost 3 bases, and 14 bases lay between the germline ends. CDR3 DNA sequence: TGCGCCAGCAGTCACAGAGAAAAAGAAGAGACCCAGTACTTC. It encodes CASSHREKEETQYF.

This chain joins TRBV11-2 and TRBJ2-3; no clear D gene. There are 14 residues in the CDR3. V was clipped by 6 bases and J by 6 bases, with 16 bases between them. The germline V gene encodes CDR1 SGHAT and CDR2 FQNNGV. The CDR3 coding sequence is TGTGCCAGCAGTTCTGCGGCTCAATCTGATACGCAGTATTTT. It is translated as CASSSAAQSDTQYF.

The chain uses TRBV5-1 and TRBJ1-1; 10 bases are shared with TRBD1. The ends lost 4 bases at V and 0 bases at J; junction bases unmatched: 6. This CDR3 has 16 amino acids. Per the germline V gene, CDR1 is SGHRS and CDR2 is YFSETQ. CDR3 coding DNA: TGCGCCAGCAGCGCTCGGACAGGGGGTATGAACACTGAAGCTTTCTTT. Protein sequence: CASSARTGGMNTEAFF.

CDR3 loop: CASSVAPTNYGYTF. Written as DNA, the CDR3 is TGTGCCAGTAGCGTGGCACCGACTAACTATGGCTACACCTTC. The genes are TRBV19 and TRBJ1-2; D remains ambiguous. Germline values: CDR1 LNHDA, CDR2 SQIVND (reference sequence). Trimming cost V 6 bases and J 0 bases, with 11 bases left between them. The CDR3 sequence is 14 residues long.

J is TRBJ2-3 and V is TRBV5-1, with 7 bases matching TRBD2. The V gene end was trimmed by 2 bases and the J gene end by 4 bases; junction bases not matched to a gene: 4. The CDR3 spans 14 residues. Per the germline V gene, CDR1 is SGHRS and CDR2 is YFSETQ. Written as DNA, the CDR3 is TGCGCCAGCAGCTTATGGGAGGGGTCAGATACGCAGTATTTT. This codes for CASSLWEGSDTQYF.

In its sample, this clone was seen once. This sequence joins TRBV5-1 and TRBJ1-1; D is undetermined. In germline, CDR1 is SGHRS, CDR2 YFSETQ. There are 11 residues in the CDR3. The germline V and J ends were trimmed by 0 bases and 11 bases, with 8 bases remaining between them. In DNA form, the CDR3 reads TGCGCCAGCAGCTTGGGGAGGGATGCTTTCTTT. Translation: CASSLGRDAFF.

The chain carries TRBV10-2 and TRBJ1-1; unclear D gene. The V end lost 2 bases, the J end lost 2 bases, and 15 bases lay between the germline ends. CDR1 and CDR2 (germline): WSHSY, SAAADI. There are 16 residues in the CDR3. The chain's CDR3 is CASSEGIGQLNTEAFF. CDR3 DNA sequence: TGCGCCAGCAGTGAGGGTATTGGGCAGCTAAACACTGAAGCTTTCTTT.

For the CDR3, the DNA is TGTGCCAGCAGTGGTCCGGGACAGGGGCTAATTTATGGCTACACCTTC. As protein: CASSGPGQGLIYGYTF. The V and J genes are TRBV6-4 and TRBJ1-2; 10 nucleotides align to TRBD1. The CDR3 totals 16 residues. The germline gives CDR1 MRHNA, CDR2 SNTAGT. After removal of 4 bases from V and 5 bases from J, the junction contained 10 bases not matched to a gene.

The rearrangement joins TRBV5-1 to TRBJ2-2, with 7 bases matching TRBD2. CDR3 length: 16 residues. In germline, CDR1 is SGHRS, CDR2 YFSETQ. V shed 0 bases and J 6 bases; nucleotides not matched to a gene: 8. Written as DNA, the CDR3 is TGCGCCAGCAGCTTGGCCTTGCGGGGGACTCCCGGGGAGCTGTTTTTT. It yields the protein CASSLALRGTPGELFF.

This chain uses TRBV7-2 with TRBJ1-4, with D tentatively TRBD1 (5 bases). The V gene lost 5 bases and the J gene lost 7 bases, with 11 bases spanning the gap. The germline V gene has CDR1 SGHTA and CDR2 FQGNSA. This CDR3 spans 13 amino acids. The DNA of the CDR3 is TGTGCCAGCAGCCCCGGGGGGGGTGAAAAACTGTTTTTT. Protein product: CASSPGGGEKLFF. The full variable domain, its missing parts supplied by reference TRBV7-2 and TRBJ1-4, is GAGVSQSPSNKVTEKGKDVELRCDPISGHTALYWYRQSLGQGLEFLIYFQGNSAPDKSGLPSDRFSAERTGGSVSTLTIQRTQQEDSAVYLCASSPGGGEKLFFGSGTQLSVL.

J is TRBJ2-6 and V is TRBV29-1; 8 nucleotides align to TRBD1. The V segment lost 7 bases and the J segment 2 bases; nucleotides outside the gene matches: 4. The CDR3 contains 14 residues. The germline V gene encodes CDR1 SQVTM and CDR2 ANQGSEA. CDR3 amino acids: CSAQGATGANVLTF. The CDR3 DNA sequence: TGCAGCGCGCAGGGGGCCACTGGGGCCAACGTCCTGACTTTC.

The V and J genes are TRBV29-1 and TRBJ1-2, with D possibly TRBD1 on 5 matching bases. V was clipped by 3 bases and J by 4 bases, with 18 bases between them. This CDR3 is built from 15 residues. CDR1 SQVTM and CDR2 ANQGSEA come from the germline V gene. For the CDR3, the DNA is TGCAGCGTTGATCAAATCAGGGTAACGTTCTATGGCTACACCTTC. Its translation is CSVDQIRVTFYGYTF.

This clone has a single count. The identical CDR3 is also encoded by other nucleotide sequences in the sample. V and J are TRBV3-1 (or the pseudogene TRBV3-2) and TRBJ1-3, with D perhaps matching TRBD1 (5 bases). Germline V gene lookup returns CDR1 LGHDT and CDR2 YNNKEL (reference sequence). This CDR3 is 16 amino acids long. V was pared by 0 bases and J by 0 bases, with 9 bases between. The CDR3 sequence: CASSQDAGPSGNTIYF. DNA of the CDR3: TGTGCCAGCAGCCAAGATGCGGGACCCTCTGGAAACACCATATATTTT.

The rearrangement joins TRBV5-1 to TRBJ2-7, with TRBD1 as a possible D gene (6 bases). Germline values: CDR1 SGHRS, CDR2 YFSETQ. This CDR3 spans 15 amino acids. V lost 0 bases, J lost 1 base, and 11 bases lay in between. This CDR3 reads CASSLGGDNSYEQYF. For the CDR3, the DNA is TGCGCCAGCAGCTTGGGAGGGGACAATTCCTACGAGCAGTACTTC.

The chain employs TRBV27 and TRBJ1-1; TRBD1 is a possible D gene (5 bases). Germline CDR1 is MNHEY and CDR2 is SMNVEV (reference sequence). Trimming cost V 4 bases and J 11 bases, with 20 bases left between them. This CDR3 contains 14 residues. The CDR3 here is CASSSDGTAGRAFF. For the CDR3, the DNA is TGTGCCAGCAGTTCGGACGGGACGGCCGGGAGGGCTTTCTTT.

J is TRBJ1-3 and V is TRBV6-5; D not resolved. The CDR3 spans 15 residues. From germline, CDR1 is MNHEY and CDR2 SVGAGI. Trimming stripped 6 bases from V and 1 base from J, with 13 bases between. In DNA form, the CDR3 reads TGTGCCAGCAGGCCATGGAGCGGGTCTGGAAACACCATATATTTT. It specifies CASRPWSGSGNTIYF.